This T cell receptor (beta chain) originates from a study of human T cells and chemical hapten exposure. The overall study: Across its 20 to 30 weeks, the study gave patients weekly diphenylcyclopropenone doses to the scalp. Epicutaneous patch tests delivered 0.01% DPC to the upper back, with evaluation at 6 days. Small discrepancies in pooled library volume mainly accounted for the varying TCR yields per sample.

This clonotype has only a few counts. As yet, its antigen is unknown. The time point: patch test 1, 2 weeks after DPC sensitization. The treatment here: therapeutic diphenylcyclopropenone sensitization with weekly scalp DPC. Whole-study findings and limits: Alopecia affected the donors, so their immune response may differ from healthy people's.

This CDR3 comprises 16 residues. The germline CDR1 and CDR2 sequences are SGHRS and YFSETQ. V was shortened by 1 base and J by 3 bases, with 16 bases between the two germline ends. TCRdb reprocessed the RACE reads via MiXCR and lists one record per CDR3 protein. The data show around 100,000 distinct CDR3 sequences, with 11% seen just once and approximately 3.5% held by the top ten. The source was whole blood, collected in connection with sensitization to the hapten diphenylcyclopropenone (DPC). The chain carries TRBV5-1 and TRBJ1-1; possible D gene TRBD1, 6 bases. The clonotype comes from a middle-aged woman with alopecia areata. Some clones in this sample may be carry-over from other donors' samples. The CDR3 bases are TGCGCCAGCAGCTTGACGGCAGGGGTCGGGTACACTGAAGCTTTCTTT. It yields the protein CASSLTAGVGYTEAFF.